These 24 T cell receptor beta chains share one sample of origin, sequenced in a study of cytomegalovirus exposure and HLA in healthy donors. 13 Jbeta primers and 60 Vbeta primers were used for the PCR. The data were produced by immunoSEQ multiplex PCR, yet TCRdb's version contains in-frame clones alone and is incomplete. The sample lists 150,000 to 200,000 clones; more than 60% were seen once. Sequenced: PBMCs. All receptors derive from a woman aged 25 to 39 in good health and CMV-seropositive.

The genes are TRBV13 and TRBJ1-1; 8 bases are shared with TRBD1. The CDR3 extends over 13 amino acids. V gave up 5 bases and J gave up 6 bases; unmatched junction bases: 5. Germline V lookup: CDR1 PRHDT, CDR2 FYEKMQ (reference sequence). The CDR3 coding sequence is TGTGCCAGCAGCGCGACAGGGGTGCCTGAAGCTTTCTTT. Its protein product is CASSATGVPEAFF.

The chain carries TRBV9 and TRBJ2-4; D not certain. The V gene lost 4 bases and the J gene lost 2 bases, with 10 bases spanning the gap. CDR1 and CDR2 (germline): SGDLS, YYNGEE. The CDR3 contains 14 residues. CDR3 nucleotide sequence: TGTGCCAGCAGCCCCGTAGCCTCCAAAAACATTCAGTACTTC. This sequence encodes CASSPVASKNIQYF.

This chain links TRBV27 with TRBJ2-2; 9 nucleotides match TRBD2. This CDR3 is built from 16 residues. Germline V gives CDR1 MNHEY, CDR2 SMNVEV (reference sequence). V trimming: 6 bases; J trimming: 4 bases; junction bases outside the gene matches: 9. The CDR3 DNA reads as TGTGCCAGCAGCACCTTAGCGGGAGCGGGCACCGGGGAGCTGTTTTTT. Protein: CASSTLAGAGTGELFF.

The chain has TRBV7-9 and TRBJ2-3, with D perhaps matching TRBD1 (6 bases). Germline V gene sequence: CDR1 SEHNR, CDR2 FQNEAQ (reference sequence). V shed 5 bases and J shed 6 bases, with 15 bases lying between them. CDR3 size: 14 residues. CDR3 residues: CASSKGSGADTQYF. The CDR3 DNA sequence: TGTGCCAGCAGCAAAGGATCAGGGGCGGATACGCAGTATTTT.

The rearrangement joins TRBV6-4 to TRBJ2-6; D is undetermined. This CDR3 is 14 amino acids long. The V gene lost 6 bases and the J gene lost 0 bases, with 6 bases spanning the gap. Germline V gene data show CDR1 as MRHNA and CDR2 as SNTAGT. CDR3 nucleotides: TGTGCCAGCAGGAGTGACTCTGGGGCCAACGTCCTGACTTTC. As protein: CASRSDSGANVLTF.

This chain connects TRBV7-2 to TRBJ2-1; 10 bases align to TRBD2. Germline V gene lookup returns CDR1 SGHTA and CDR2 FQGNSA. CDR3 length: 17 residues. V lost 5 bases, J lost 2 bases, and 9 bases stayed unmatched. The CDR3 region is CASSPSLAGVTYNEQFF. CDR3 nucleotides: TGTGCCAGCAGCCCCTCTCTAGCGGGAGTCACCTACAATGAGCAGTTCTTC.

V gene TRBV7-2 combines with J gene TRBJ2-2, with a weak D call TRBD1 (6 bases). The V end lost 7 bases, the J end lost 1 base, and 10 bases lay between the germline ends. This CDR3 is built from 14 residues. CDR1 and CDR2 (germline): SGHTA, FQGNSA. The CDR3 loop is CASILQGNTGELFF. The CDR3 coding sequence is TGTGCCAGCATACTACAGGGGAACACCGGGGAGCTGTTTTTT.

This clone came up a few times. This rearrangement joins TRBV5-1 to TRBJ2-7; 9 bases fit TRBD1. Germline V CDR1 and CDR2: SGHRS, YFSETQ. CDR3 size: 15 residues. V was pared by 3 bases and J by 2 bases, with 6 bases of the junction left unmatched. The CDR3 spells CASSWGDRATYEQYF. CDR3 nucleotide sequence: TGCGCCAGCAGCTGGGGGGACAGGGCTACCTACGAGCAGTACTTC.

V usage is TRBV9 and J usage is TRBJ2-1, with TRBD2 identical over 7 bases. The J segment lost 3 bases and the V segment lost 3 bases, leaving 6 bases of the junction unmatched. The CDR3 runs to 15 residues. CDR1 SGDLS and CDR2 YYNGEE come from the germline V gene. This chain's CDR3 is CASSAGGDRYNEQFF. The CDR3 DNA is TGTGCCAGCAGCGCGGGAGGTGATCGCTACAATGAGCAGTTCTTC. Full variable domain (missing parts from reference TRBV9 and TRBJ2-1): DSGVTQTPKHLITATGQRVTLRCSPRSGDLSVYWYQQSLDQGLQFLIQYYNGEERAKGNILERFSAQQFPDLHSELNLSSLELGDSALYFCASSAGGDRYNEQFFGPGTRLTVL.

This chain connects TRBV28 to TRBJ2-1, with 11 positions matching TRBD2. This CDR3 region has 14 residues. With 10 bases clipped from V and 7 bases from J, the junction kept 9 bases outside the gene matches. Germline V gene sequence: CDR1 MDHEN, CDR2 SYDVKM. The CDR3 sequence is CATCGTSGWNEQFF. Here the CDR3 DNA reads TGTGCCACCTGTGGGACTAGCGGTTGGAATGAGCAGTTCTTC.

J is TRBJ1-1 and V is TRBV7-2; 7 nucleotides match TRBD1. In germline, CDR1 is SGHTA, CDR2 FQGNSA. There are 15 residues in the CDR3. With V trimmed by 7 bases and J by 5 bases, 13 bases remained unmatched. The CDR3 loop is CASNRDRVGETEAFF. The CDR3, as DNA: TGTGCCAGCAACCGAGACAGGGTTGGGGAAACTGAAGCTTTCTTT.

CDR3 nucleotides: TGTGCCAGCTCACGTCAAGGAGGGGCTGGAGTTTTTGGAGAGACCCAGTACTTC. As protein: CASSRQGGAGVFGETQYF. The J gene is TRBJ2-5, the V gene TRBV18, with D perhaps TRBD2 (6 bases). The V and J ends lost 4 bases and 4 bases respectively, with 25 bases between them. Germline V gene lookup returns CDR1 KGHSH and CDR2 LQKENI. The CDR3 has 18 amino acids.

The gene calls are TRBV28 and TRBJ2-7, with 11 nucleotides matching TRBD1. CDR3 size: 15 residues. V lost 6 bases, J lost 6 bases, and 10 bases stayed unmatched. Germline-derived CDR1 and CDR2 are MDHEN and SYDVKM. This CDR3 reads CASSRQGQGAREQYF. CDR3 nucleotide sequence: TGTGCCAGCAGCCGACAAGGACAGGGGGCGCGCGAGCAGTACTTC.

Regarding this clone: Other DNA variants within this sample encode the same CDR3. The chain joins TRBV4-3 to TRBJ2-1; perhaps TRBD2 as D (6 bases). Germline V CDR1 and CDR2: LGHNA, YSLEER. The V gene lost 0 bases and the J gene lost 6 bases, with 9 bases spanning the gap. This CDR3 contains 14 residues. In DNA form, the CDR3 reads TGCGCCAGCAGCCAAGACACTAGCCGCAATGAGCAGTTCTTC. Its translation is CASSQDTSRNEQFF.

This sequence joins TRBV11-3 and TRBJ2-1; 11 nucleotides align to TRBD1. Germline CDR1 and CDR2: SGHNT and YENEEA. CDR3 length equals 16 residues. V gave up 6 bases and J gave up 6 bases; unmatched junction bases: 10. The CDR3 DNA is TGTGCCAGCAGACCGACGGACAGGGGGCTATTCAATGAGCAGTTCTTC. Protein product: CASRPTDRGLFNEQFF.

The V and J genes are TRBV6-5 and TRBJ1-2; 9 positions agree with TRBD1. CDR1 is MNHEY and CDR2 is SVGAGI in the germline V gene. Trimming cost V 2 bases and J 5 bases; bases outside gene matches: 9. CDR3 length: 16 amino acids. Here the CDR3 DNA reads TGTGCCAGCAGTTACCCTACAGGGGGCGGATGGTATGGCTACACCTTC. Protein sequence: CASSYPTGGGWYGYTF.

This clone was detected once. This chain uses TRBV18 with TRBJ1-1; 8 nucleotides line up with TRBD1. The CDR3 spans 15 residues. CDR1 KGHSH and CDR2 LQKENI come from the germline V gene. With 2 bases clipped from V and 1 base from J, the junction kept 3 bases outside the gene matches. CDR3 amino acids: CASSPYRGWNTEAFF. The CDR3 DNA reads TGTGCCAGCTCACCATACAGGGGGTGGAACACTGAAGCTTTCTTT. The whole variable domain, remainder taken from reference TRBV18 and TRBJ1-1, is NAGVMQNPRHLVRRRGQEARLRCSPMKGHSHVYWYRQLPEEGLKFMVYLQKENIIDESGMPKERFSAEFPKEGPSILRIQQVVRGDSAAYFCASSPYRGWNTEAFFGQGTRLTVV.

This clone was detected only once. This chain uses TRBV27 with TRBJ1-5, with 9 positions matching TRBD1. Germline CDR1 and CDR2: MNHEY and SMNVEV (reference sequence). This CDR3 contains 17 residues. Losses at the gene ends were 5 bases for V and 2 bases for J; bases not matched to a gene: 10. The CDR3 is CASSPGTGKARNQPQHF. The CDR3 DNA reads as TGTGCCAGCAGTCCTGGGACAGGGAAAGCGCGCAATCAGCCCCAGCATTTT.

The chain is built from TRBV2 and TRBJ1-4, with 8 bases lining up with TRBD1. Germline-derived CDR1 and CDR2 are SNHLY and FYNNEI. The CDR3 covers 13 residues. V was clipped by 6 bases and J by 12 bases; unmatched bases: 9. CDR3 sequence (DNA): TGTGCCAGCAGCTGGACAGGGATTAGAGAACTGTTTTTT. Translated: CASSWTGIRELFF.

This rearrangement joins TRBV6-1 to TRBJ2-7, with D possibly TRBD1 on 5 matching bases. Germline CDR1 reads MNHNS; CDR2 reads SASEGT. Deletions cut 3 bases from V and 0 bases from J, with 15 bases between. This CDR3 is 16 amino acids long. CDR3 DNA: TGTGCCAGCAGTGAGCCCCCGCAGGGTTCCTCCTACGAGCAGTACTTC. This sequence encodes CASSEPPQGSSYEQYF.

The V and J genes are TRBV11-1 and TRBJ2-5; no reliable D call. Germline loops: CDR1 SGHAT, CDR2 FQDESV (reference sequence). The V end was cut by 5 bases, the J end by 4 bases, with 11 bases between. This CDR3 region has 13 residues. The CDR3 sequence: CASSLTPRETQYF. The CDR3 bases are TGTGCCAGCAGCCTGACACCCCGAGAGACCCAGTACTTC.

This chain connects TRBV7-9 to TRBJ1-1, with D unresolved. Germline V gene sequence: CDR1 SEHNR, CDR2 FQNEAQ (reference sequence). The CDR3 length is 13 residues. Deletions cut 5 bases from V and 1 base from J, with 8 bases between. CDR3 bases: TGTGCCAGCAGCCCAGTTGAGAACACTGAAGCTTTCTTT. Amino acids: CASSPVENTEAFF.

The chain couples TRBV18 to TRBJ1-2; D possibly corresponds to TRBD1 (5 bases). Germline V gene lookup returns CDR1 KGHSH and CDR2 LQKENI. Trimming took 9 bases from V and 3 from J, leaving 14 bases between them. This CDR3 region has 13 residues. The CDR3 reads CASHVSTDYGYTF. The CDR3 DNA follows: TGTGCCAGTCACGTCTCGACAGACTATGGCTACACCTTC.

This sequence joins TRBV30 and TRBJ2-2; 7 bases fit TRBD2. CDR3 length: 15 amino acids. Losses at the gene ends were 4 bases for V and 1 base for J; bases not matched to a gene: 6. Germline loops: CDR1 GTSNPN, CDR2 SVGIG (reference sequence). CDR3: CAWTTQRENTGELFF. DNA for the CDR3: TGTGCCTGGACTACCCAGCGGGAGAACACCGGGGAGCTGTTTTTT.